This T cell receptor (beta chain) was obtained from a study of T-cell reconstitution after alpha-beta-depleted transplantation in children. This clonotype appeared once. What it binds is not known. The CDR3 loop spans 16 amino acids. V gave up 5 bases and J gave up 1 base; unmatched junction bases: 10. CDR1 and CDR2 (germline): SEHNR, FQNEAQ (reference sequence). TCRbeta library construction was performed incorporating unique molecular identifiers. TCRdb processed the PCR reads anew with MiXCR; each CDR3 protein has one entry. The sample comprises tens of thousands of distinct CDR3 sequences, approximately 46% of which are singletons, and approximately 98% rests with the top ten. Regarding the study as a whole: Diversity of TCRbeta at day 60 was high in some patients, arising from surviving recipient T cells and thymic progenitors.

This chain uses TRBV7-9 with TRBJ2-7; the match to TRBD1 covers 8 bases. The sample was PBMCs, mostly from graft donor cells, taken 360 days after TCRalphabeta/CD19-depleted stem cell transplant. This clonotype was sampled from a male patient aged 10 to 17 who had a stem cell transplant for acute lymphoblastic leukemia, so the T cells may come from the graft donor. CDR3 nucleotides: TGTGCCAGCAGCCTTAGAACCGGGACAGGTTCCTACGAGCAGTACTTC. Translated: CASSLRTGTGSYEQYF.